The 8 T cell receptor beta chains listed next were all sequenced from one sample in a study of cytomegalovirus exposure and HLA in healthy donors. The PCR made use of 60 Vbeta and 13 Jbeta primers. Method: immunoSEQ multiplex PCR; TCRdb's copy keeps in-frame clones and lacks some. The sample carries about 130,000 clones, 74% recorded once. The material sequenced was PBMCs. The receptor set was obtained from a man aged 18 to 35 in good health and CMV-seropositive.

The V gene is TRBV7-2, the J gene TRBJ1-1, with 7 positions matching TRBD1. Germline V gene lookup returns CDR1 SGHTA and CDR2 FQGNSA. The CDR3 has 14 residues. V shed 3 bases and J 5 bases; nucleotides not matched to a gene: 6. The CDR3 DNA follows: TGTGCCAGCAGCTTTGACAGGGTTGGGACTGAAGCTTTCTTT. Its translation is CASSFDRVGTEAFF.

The gene calls are TRBV11-3 and TRBJ2-3; 11 bases match TRBD2. The ends lost 1 base at V and 3 bases at J; junction bases unmatched: 3. Germline V lookup: CDR1 SGHNT, CDR2 YENEEA. The CDR3 spans 16 residues. The CDR3 is CASSLALAGATDTQYF. In nucleotides, the CDR3 is TGTGCCAGCAGCTTAGCACTAGCGGGGGCGACAGATACGCAGTATTTT. The full variable domain, in which reference TRBV11-3 and TRBJ2-3 provide the parts outside the CDR3, is EAGVVQSPRYKIIEKKQPVAFWCNPISGHNTLYWYLQNLGQGPELLIRYENEEAVDDSQLPKDRFSAERLKGVDSTLKIQPAELGDSAVYLCASSLALAGATDTQYFGPGTRLTVL.

V is TRBV25-1 and J is TRBJ1-2; D is unresolved. This CDR3 region has 12 residues. The ends were cut back, 0 bases at V and 5 bases at J, with 4 bases in the middle. The germline V gene has CDR1 MGHDK and CDR2 SYGVNS. The CDR3 DNA sequence: TGTGCCAGCAGTGAATACAGTTATGGCTACACCTTC. Translated: CASSEYSYGYTF.

Only a few counts were recorded for this clone. V and J are TRBV4-3 and TRBJ1-5; 8 bases align to TRBD1. Germline V lookup: CDR1 LGHNA, CDR2 YSLEER. Losses at the gene ends were 0 bases for V and 7 bases for J; bases not matched to a gene: 20. This CDR3 has 20 residues. The DNA of the CDR3 is TGCGCCAGCAGCCAAGATCGTCTGAGACAGGGGTGGGTGATATTCCAGCCCCAGCATTTT. It is translated as CASSQDRLRQGWVIFQPQHF.

This rearrangement joins TRBV5-1 to TRBJ2-5; no clear D. The germline gives CDR1 SGHRS, CDR2 YFSETQ. Trimming cost V 4 bases and J 1 base, with 11 bases left between them. This CDR3 has 14 amino acids. CDR3 residues: CASSPGSTQETQYF. In nucleotides, the CDR3 is TGCGCCAGCAGCCCAGGATCCACCCAAGAGACCCAGTACTTC.

The chain carries TRBV10-1 and TRBJ2-5, with TRBD2 identical over 7 bases. CDR1 is WNHNN, CDR2 SYGVQD, per germline (reference sequence). With 0 bases clipped from V and 2 bases from J, the junction kept 6 bases outside the gene matches. The CDR3 spans 16 residues. The CDR3: CASSESTSSGQETQYF. As DNA, the CDR3 is TGCGCCAGCAGTGAGTCCACATCTAGCGGTCAAGAGACCCAGTACTTC.

The sample holds a few counts of this clone. The chain links TRBV4-1 to TRBJ1-5; D ambiguous. This CDR3 contains 16 residues. The germline V gene encodes CDR1 MGHRA and CDR2 YSYEKL. V lost 0 bases to trimming and J lost 6 bases, with 15 bases between them. The CDR3 nucleotides read TGCGCCAGCAGCCAAGATACGGGTAGATCCCCTCAGCCCCAGCATTTT. Translation gives CASSQDTGRSPQPQHF.

The chain is built from TRBV7-2 and TRBJ1-2, with TRBD1 as a possible D gene (5 bases). V lost 2 bases to trimming and J lost 3 bases, with 16 bases between them. CDR3 length equals 16 residues. CDR1 SGHTA and CDR2 FQGNSA come from the germline V gene. Written as DNA, the CDR3 is TGTGCCAGCAGCTTAAAAGTAGCCAGCAGGGACTATGGCTACACCTTC. Translated, it gives CASSLKVASRDYGYTF.